What follows are 29 T cell receptor beta chains derived from one specimen sequenced in a study of regulatory T cells in long-lasting Graves disease. The time point denotes: newly diagnosed GD, antithyroid drugs for less than 3 months. PBMC-extracted RNA yielded the TCR library. Construction of TCR beta libraries relied on iRepertoire HTBI primers and on Arm-PCR targeting CDR3 regions. From the multiplex PCR reads, TCRdb called clonotypes with MiXCR, one entry per CDR3 protein. Of under 800,000 distinct CDR3 sequences detected, under 20% appear once; the ten largest clones hold about 18%. These data were also reused for a study on T cells in Graves' hyperthyroidism and ophthalmopathy.

The material sequenced was peripheral blood mononuclear cells (PBMCs), taken at new diagnosis, from a patient treated with antithyroid drugs. These receptors originate from a woman in her twenties or thirties with Graves disease.

This clonotype was detected many times. The chain carries TRBV28 and TRBJ2-5, with D uncertain. CDR1 and CDR2 from the germline V gene are MDHEN and SYDVKM. Trimming cost V 6 bases and J 2 bases, with 16 bases left between them. This CDR3 spans 15 amino acids. The CDR3 DNA sequence: TGTGCCAGCAGCCCCCACCAGAAAGCACAAGAGACCCAGTACTTC. Translating gives CASSPHQKAQETQYF.

The gene calls are TRBV10-3 and TRBJ2-1, with 10 bases lining up with TRBD1. Trimming cost V 6 bases and J 6 bases; bases outside gene matches: 5. The CDR3 loop spans 14 amino acids. Germline CDR1 is ENHRY and CDR2 is SYGVKD. CDR3 bases: TGTGCCATCAGAAACCGGGACAGGGGCAATGAGCAGTTCTTC. It encodes CAIRNRDRGNEQFF.

This chain links TRBV27 with TRBJ2-2; TRBD2 agrees at 7 bases. The V and J ends lost 3 bases and 2 bases, in that order; junction bases with no gene match: 9. Germline V gene sequence: CDR1 MNHEY, CDR2 SMNVEV (reference sequence). The CDR3 is made up of 17 amino acids. The CDR3 sequence: CASSFLTGGLNTGELFF. CDR3 DNA: TGTGCCAGCAGTTTTCTTACGGGAGGCCTTAACACCGGGGAGCTGTTTTTT.

This clonotype showed up just a few times. The rearrangement links TRBV3-1 to TRBJ1-2, with a tentative D call TRBD1 (6 bases). CDR1 LGHDT and CDR2 YNNKEL come from the germline V gene (reference sequence). V lost 4 bases, J lost 5 bases, and 14 bases lay in between. The CDR3 consists of 14 residues. CDR3 in amino acids: CASSPYEGVYGYTF. CDR3 sequence (DNA): TGTGCCAGCAGCCCCTACGAGGGGGTATATGGCTACACCTTC.

This clonotype was recorded many times. The chain is built from TRBV7-9 and TRBJ2-1; unclear D gene. Germline lookup yields CDR1 SEHNR and CDR2 FQNEAQ (reference sequence). Trimming removed 2 bases from V and 6 bases from J, with 11 bases in between. The CDR3 is made up of 14 amino acids. The CDR3 DNA sequence: TGTGCCAGCAGCTTACAGCTAGTCGGCAATGAGCAGTTCTTC. Its protein is CASSLQLVGNEQFF.

This clonotype was observed many times. The chain combines TRBV6-1 with TRBJ2-2; the match to TRBD1 covers 8 bases. The CDR3 totals 14 residues. V shed 5 bases and J 4 bases; nucleotides not matched to a gene: 3. Germline CDR1 MNHNS, CDR2 SASEGT. The chain's CDR3 is CASSRDRSTGELFF. DNA of the CDR3: TGTGCCAGCAGTAGGGACAGGAGCACCGGGGAGCTGTTTTTT.

This clonotype was counted ten times or more. The chain combines TRBV6-9 with TRBJ2-1, with a possible D match to TRBD2 (6 bases). Germline V gene data show CDR1 as MNHGY and CDR2 as SVAAGI. CDR3 length equals 16 residues. Trimming took 4 bases from V and 4 from J, leaving 17 bases between them. The CDR3 DNA reads TGTGCCAGCAGTTCTGGGCCCGGGGGTTGGTACAATGAGCAGTTCTTC. Translating gives CASSSGPGGWYNEQFF.

The chain recombines TRBV19 with TRBJ1-1; D gene ambiguous. CDR1 is LNHDA and CDR2 is SQIVND in the germline V gene (reference sequence). There are 15 residues in the CDR3. Trimming removed 1 base at V and 3 bases at J, with 12 bases between. CDR3 amino acids: CASSIGGSADTEAFF. CDR3 in DNA: TGTGCCAGTAGTATAGGTGGGAGCGCGGACACTGAAGCTTTCTTT.

A word on this clonotype: A clone one base away is much larger, so this may be a read error. The CDR3 does not close with the conserved phenylalanine or tryptophan, likely indicating a read error. This chain joins TRBV29-1 and TRBJ1-1; tentatively, D is TRBD1 (5 bases). Trimming removed 3 bases at V and 1 base at J, with 12 bases between. The CDR3 has 14 residues. CDR1 and CDR2 from the germline V gene are SQVTM and ANQGSEA. CDR3 residues: CSVEPGPTNTEAFS. The DNA for the CDR3 is TGCAGCGTTGAGCCGGGACCGACGAACACTGAAGCTTTCTCT.

This clonotype has a count of ten or more. The chain joins TRBV15 to TRBJ2-1; D perhaps matches TRBD1 (6 bases). The end of the DNA aligns better with TRBJ2-5, so the J call may be wrong. From germline, CDR1 is LNHNV and CDR2 YYDKDF (reference sequence). CDR3 length: 15 residues. Here the CDR3 reads CATSRDRGGQETQYF. CDR3 DNA sequence: TGTGCCACCAGCAGAGACAGGGGTGGTCAAGAGACCCAGTACTTC.

There are a few counts of this clonotype. This chain joins TRBV6-4 and TRBJ2-5; 15 nucleotides agree with TRBD2. CDR3 length equals 20 residues. Germline V CDR1 and CDR2: MRHNA, SNTAGT. With V trimmed by 5 bases and J by 5 bases, 18 bases remained unmatched. In nucleotides, the CDR3 is TGTGCCAGCAGTTACCCCTACTACAGGACTAGCGGGAGGGTTCCCGAGACCCAGTACTTC. Amino acids: CASSYPYYRTSGRVPETQYF.

This clonotype was observed at least ten times. The chain is built from TRBV29-1 and TRBJ2-1; TRBD2 aligns across 10 bases. CDR3 length: 15 amino acids. V was clipped by 5 bases and J by 8 bases; unmatched bases: 12. Germline values: CDR1 SQVTM, CDR2 ANQGSEA. CDR3 residues: CSVLLAGVLADEQFF. The DNA for the CDR3 is TGCAGCGTTCTTCTAGCGGGAGTTTTGGCGGATGAGCAGTTCTTC.

In regard to this clonotype: This may come from a read error, since a much larger clone is one base off. The V and J genes are TRBV7-2 and TRBJ2-1; TRBD1 aligns across 11 bases. The CDR3 contains 13 residues. Germline V gene lookup returns CDR1 SGHTA and CDR2 FQGNSA. The CDR3 loop is CASKGQGVDEQLF. CDR3 nucleotides: TGTGCCAGCAAGGGACAGGGGGTCGATGAGCAGCTCTTC.

There are a few counts of this clonotype. The rearrangement uses TRBV19 and TRBJ1-2, with D possibly TRBD1 on 6 matching bases. V lost 3 bases, J lost 3 bases, and 8 bases lay in between. This CDR3 has 13 amino acids. Germline V gene lookup returns CDR1 LNHDA and CDR2 SQIVND (reference sequence). The CDR3 DNA reads TGTGCCAGTAGTATGGGGACACACTATGGCTACACCTTC. It is translated as CASSMGTHYGYTF.

This clonotype appeared many times. The DNA for the CDR3 is TGTGCCAGCAGTTCCTCGGGGATCACTGGAAACACCATATATTTT. It specifies CASSSSGITGNTIYF. The chain combines TRBV27 with TRBJ1-3; no definite D call. V was clipped by 4 bases and J by 2 bases, with 12 bases between them. Germline V gene lookup returns CDR1 MNHEY and CDR2 SMNVEV (reference sequence). The CDR3 runs to 15 residues.

This chain links TRBV19 with TRBJ2-1; tentative D call: TRBD2 (5 bases). Germline assignment: CDR1 LNHDA and CDR2 SQIVND (reference sequence). CDR3 length: 14 amino acids. Trimming removed 5 bases at V and 3 bases at J, with 11 bases between. CDR3 in DNA: TGTGCCAGTAGTCTGCGGGCTATCTACAATGAGCAGTTCTTC. Its protein product is CASSLRAIYNEQFF. Filled out from reference TRBV19 and TRBJ2-1, the complete variable domain reads DGGITQSPKYLFRKEGQNVTLSCEQNLNHDAMYWYRQDPGQGLRLIYYSQIVNDFQKGDIAEGYSVSREKKESFPLTVTSAQKNPTAFYLCASSLRAIYNEQFFGPGTRLTVL.

The chain has TRBV27 and TRBJ2-5, with 11 bases lining up with TRBD2. V lost 7 bases to trimming and J lost 1 base; unmatched junction nucleotides: 8. The CDR3 loop spans 16 amino acids. The V gene's germline CDR1 is MNHEY and CDR2 SMNVEV (reference sequence). The CDR3 sequence: CASNLRLAGTQETQYF. CDR3 nucleotides: TGTGCCAGCAATCTCAGACTAGCGGGAACCCAAGAGACCCAGTACTTC.

This clonotype occurred a few times. J is TRBJ2-1 and V is TRBV20-1; D is unresolved. V was clipped by 7 bases and J by 6 bases, with 16 bases between them. This CDR3 comprises 13 residues. In germline, CDR1 is DFQATT, CDR2 SNEGSKA (reference sequence). The CDR3 here is CSERPLQSNEQFF. The CDR3 nucleotides are TGCAGTGAGAGACCCCTTCAGAGCAATGAGCAGTTCTTC.

This clonotype appeared a few times. This chain connects TRBV19 to TRBJ1-5; tentative D call: TRBD1 (5 bases). V gave up 7 bases and J gave up 7 bases, with 23 bases separating them. The CDR3 contains 16 residues. Germline V gives CDR1 LNHDA, CDR2 SQIVND (reference sequence). The CDR3 nucleotides are TGTGCCAGTAACCCCAGAGGGGTATTAGGTGACCAGCCCCAGCATTTT. It codes for CASNPRGVLGDQPQHF.

A remark on this clonotype: Since a much larger clone is just one base distant, this may be a read error. This sequence joins TRBV5-5 and TRBJ2-7, with D possibly TRBD2 on 5 matching bases. V shed 3 bases and J shed 6 bases, with 13 bases lying between them. CDR1 and CDR2 (germline): SGHKS, YYEKEE (reference sequence). CDR3 length: 13 amino acids. The CDR3 region has the DNA TGTGCCAGCAGCTCCGGGGATATCGGCGAGCAGTACTTC. Amino acid sequence: CASSSGDIGEQYF.

Many counts were recorded for this clonotype. The chain combines TRBV30 with TRBJ2-1; D is ambiguous. Looked up from germline, CDR1 is GTSNPN and CDR2 is SVGIG (reference sequence). The CDR3 loop spans 11 amino acids. V was trimmed by 0 bases and J by 12 bases, leaving 9 bases between them. The CDR3 region has the DNA TGTGCCTGGAGTGTAGACATCGCGCAGTTCTTC. Protein sequence: CAWSVDIAQFF.

At least ten counts were recorded for this clonotype. This rearrangement joins TRBV20-1 to TRBJ1-5; possible D gene TRBD1, 5 bases. Germline CDR1 DFQATT, CDR2 SNEGSKA (reference sequence). The CDR3 totals 15 residues. Trimming took off 5 bases at V and 3 bases at J, with 17 bases between the two ends. The CDR3 loop is CSAGSSGTVNQPQHF. Here the CDR3 DNA reads TGCAGTGCTGGTAGCAGCGGGACCGTCAATCAGCCCCAGCATTTT.

J is TRBJ1-6 and V is TRBV6-6; a weak D match, TRBD1 (5 bases). CDR3 length: 17 residues. Trimming stripped 0 bases from V and 9 bases from J, with 18 bases between. Germline lookup yields CDR1 MNHNY and CDR2 SVGAGI (reference sequence). CDR3 DNA sequence: TGTGCCAGCAGTTACTCGAGGCAGGACATTGGGGGTTCACCCCTCCACTTT. As protein: CASSYSRQDIGGSPLHF.

This clonotype was recorded a few times. Lacking the conserved final phenylalanine or tryptophan, this CDR3 likely reflects a read error. The chain employs TRBV28 and TRBJ2-7; D ambiguous. Per germline, CDR1 MDHEN and CDR2 SYDVKM. V shed 2 bases and J shed 2 bases, with 13 bases lying between them. The CDR3 loop spans 15 amino acids. The CDR3 nucleotides are TGTGCCAGCAGTTTAGGAGCCTTCGGAACCTACGAGCAGTACCTC. This encodes CASSLGAFGTYEQYL.

This clonotype occurred many times. This sequence joins TRBV27 and TRBJ2-7; the D gene is possibly TRBD2 (5 bases). V lost 1 base and J 5 bases, leaving 9 bases between the germline ends. Germline CDR1 MNHEY, CDR2 SMNVEV (reference sequence). CDR3 length: 13 amino acids. The CDR3 region has the DNA TGTGCCAGCAGTTTATGGACGGGGAACGAGCAGTACTTC. Protein product: CASSLWTGNEQYF.

This clonotype was counted at least ten times. V usage is TRBV7-2 and J usage is TRBJ2-1; TRBD2 agrees at 12 bases. V shed 0 bases and J 1 base; nucleotides not matched to a gene: 7. Germline lookup yields CDR1 SGHTA and CDR2 FQGNSA. The CDR3 consists of 19 residues. DNA of the CDR3: TGTGCCAGCAGCTTAGCCGCGAGACTAGCGGGAGTATCCTACAATGAGCAGTTCTTC. This gives the protein CASSLAARLAGVSYNEQFF. Complete variable domain (other parts from reference TRBV7-2 and TRBJ2-1): GAGVSQSPSNKVTEKGKDVELRCDPISGHTALYWYRQSLGQGLEFLIYFQGNSAPDKSGLPSDRFSAERTGGSVSTLTIQRTQQEDSAVYLCASSLAARLAGVSYNEQFFGPGTRLTVL.

The V call is TRBV7-9, the J call TRBJ2-7, with 7 bases fitting TRBD1. Looked up from germline, CDR1 is SEHNR and CDR2 is FQNEAQ (reference sequence). The CDR3 extends over 14 amino acids. The V and J ends lost 5 bases and 3 bases, in that order; junction bases with no gene match: 7. The DNA of the CDR3 is TGTGCCAGCAGCCTCGGACAGGTGAACTACGAGCAGTACTTC. Translating it yields CASSLGQVNYEQYF.

This chain uses TRBV29-1 with TRBJ2-1; 9 positions agree with TRBD2. V lost 3 bases and J lost 6; bases outside the gene matches: 9. The CDR3 totals 15 residues. Germline-derived CDR1 and CDR2 are SQVTM and ANQGSEA. In DNA form, the CDR3 reads TGCAGCGTTGATCTAGGGCGGGAGGGCCTCAATGAGCAGTTCTTC. Its protein product is CSVDLGREGLNEQFF.

The rearrangement joins TRBV19 to TRBJ1-2, with no clear D. The V and J ends lost 3 bases and 0 bases respectively, with 5 bases between them. CDR1 is LNHDA, CDR2 SQIVND, per germline (reference sequence). The CDR3 spans 13 residues. CDR3 coding DNA: TGTGCCAGTAGTATTGTAGCTAACTATGGCTACACCTTC. It encodes CASSIVANYGYTF.